This is a list of T cell receptor beta chains from one sample in a study of OX40 agonist ivuxolimab in advanced cancers. Clones were read by immunoSEQ multiplex PCR, and TCRdb kept only the in-frame ones, dropping some. The repertoire holds roughly 92,000 clones, with 87% as singletons. Material: CD4+ or CD8+ T cells sorted from blood, obtained in a trial of the OX40 agonist ivuxolimab. These receptors were taken from an adult with an advanced solid tumor such as melanoma, head and neck, liver or kidney cancer. The CDR3 runs from the conserved cysteine through the conserved F or W. A D gene is named only where the DNA matches it firmly. Size is stated for part of the rows, as once, few or many counts, or as a class when the clone is expanded.

.,TRBJ2-2,.,TRBV10-3,CATLTGNTGELFF,TGTGCCACATTAACAGGGAACACCGGGGAGCTGTTTTTT
.,TRBJ2-7,.,TRBV7-2,CASSRNGRGITYEQYF,TGTGCCAGCAGCAGAAACGGCAGGGGTATCACCTACGAGCAGTACTTC
.,TRBJ2-3,.,TRBV5-4,CASSSRQGTDTQYF,TGTGCCAGCAGCTCCCGACAAGGCACAGATACGCAGTATTTT
.,TRBJ2-1,TRBD2,TRBV6-1,CASSEGREGRQFF,TGTGCCAGCAGTGAAGGGCGGGAGGGGAGGCAGTTCTTC
.,TRBJ1-1,TRBD1,TRBV11-1,CASSFSGQGSEAFF,TGTGCCAGCAGCTTCAGTGGACAGGGATCTGAAGCTTTCTTT
.,TRBJ2-1,TRBD2,TRBV6-6,CATAPGTRNNEQFF,TGTGCCACCGCCCCCGGGACTAGGAACAATGAGCAGTTCTTC
.,TRBJ1-3,.,TRBV9,CASSVGSAGNTIYF,TGTGCCAGCAGCGTCGGCAGCGCTGGAAACACCATATATTTT
.,TRBJ1-2,.,TRBV30,CAWGAFAGKGYTF,TGTGCCTGGGGCGCGTTTGCAGGGAAGGGCTACACCTTC
.,TRBJ1-5,TRBD1,TRBV11-2,CASSSGQANQPQHF,TGTGCCAGCAGCTCAGGACAGGCCAATCAGCCCCAGCATTTT
.,TRBJ1-4,.,TRBV5-5,CASSFLRGTNEKLFF,TGTGCCAGCAGCTTCTTGAGGGGAACTAATGAAAAACTGTTTTTT
few,TRBJ2-2,.,TRBV18,CASSLGNSNTGELFF,TGTGCCAGCTCACTCGGAAATTCGAACACCGGGGAGCTGTTTTTT
.,TRBJ1-2,.,TRBV18,CASSRGLLGYTF,TGTGCCAGCTCACGGGGACTGCTTGGCTACACCTTC
.,TRBJ2-1,.,TRBV7-2,CASSLYEQFF,TGTGCCAGCAGCTTATATGAGCAGTTCTTC
few,TRBJ2-7,TRBD2,TRBV5-1,CASSLQRTSGGSEQYF,TGCGCCAGCAGCTTACAACGGACTAGCGGGGGATCAGAGCAGTACTTC
.,TRBJ2-7,TRBD1,TRBV7-2,CASSLSFGTGLPEQYF,TGTGCCAGCAGCTTAAGTTTTGGGACAGGGTTGCCCGAGCAGTACTTC
.,TRBJ1-5,.,TRBV6-6,CASSYSGAGGDQPQHF,TGTGCCAGCAGTTACTCGGGCGCTGGGGGGGATCAGCCCCAGCATTTT
.,TRBJ1-3,TRBD1,TRBV18,CASSRTGSGGNTIYF,TGTGCCAGCTCACGGACAGGCTCGGGGGGAAACACCATATATTTT
.,TRBJ1-1,.,TRBV10-2,CASSGAQGTEAFF,TGCGCCAGCAGTGGGGCTCAGGGGACTGAAGCTTTCTTT
.,TRBJ2-7,TRBD1,TRBV19,CASSSQGALSYEQYF,TGTGCCAGTAGTTCACAGGGGGCCCTCTCCTACGAGCAGTACTTC